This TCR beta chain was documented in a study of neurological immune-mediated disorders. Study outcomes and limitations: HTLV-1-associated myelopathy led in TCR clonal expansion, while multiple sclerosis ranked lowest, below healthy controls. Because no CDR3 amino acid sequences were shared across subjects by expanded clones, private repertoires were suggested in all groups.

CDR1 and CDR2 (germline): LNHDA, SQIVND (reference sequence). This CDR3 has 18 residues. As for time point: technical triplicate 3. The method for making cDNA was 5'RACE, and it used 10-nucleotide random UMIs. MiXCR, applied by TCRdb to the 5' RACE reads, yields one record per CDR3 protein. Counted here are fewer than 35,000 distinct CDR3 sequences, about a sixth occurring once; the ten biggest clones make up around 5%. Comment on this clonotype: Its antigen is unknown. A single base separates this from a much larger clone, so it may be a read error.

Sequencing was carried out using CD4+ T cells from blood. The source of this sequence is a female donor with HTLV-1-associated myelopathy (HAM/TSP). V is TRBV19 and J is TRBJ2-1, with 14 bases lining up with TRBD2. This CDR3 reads CASSIGLAGGPDYNEQIF. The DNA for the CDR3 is TGTGCCAGTAGTATAGGACTAGCGGGAGGGCCTGATTACAATGAGCAGATCTTC.